These T cell receptor beta chains were read from a single sample in a study of cytomegalovirus exposure and HLA in healthy donors. Produced via immunoSEQ multiplex PCR; TCRdb's table is partial and in-frame only. The sample records 100,000 to 150,000 clones, about 83% being singletons. Sequencing used PBMCs. All receptors derive from a girl aged 2 to 10 in good health and CMV-seronegative. CDR3s leave out the opening cysteine and the closing phenylalanine or tryptophan. A clone size is listed for some rows: how often the clone was seen (once, few, many), or a class if it is expanded.

- TRBV19 ASSLAVTALNTGELF
- TRBV6-5 ASIGLIPNTEAF
- TRBV27 ASRDPTSGRSGELF
- TRBV9 ASSVGGHNYGYT
- TRBV30 ASREGRGLYNEQF
- TRBV7-9 ASSLSSGSQETQY
- TRBV5-6 ASSLGPTVTSQY
once TRBV5-4 ASSETGGPGQPQH
few TRBV30 AWDYNHGGYT
- TRBV2 ASRRGAEAF
- TRBV30 AWNRLDSNNSPLH
- TRBV29-1 SVERQGGNYGYT
- TRBV2 ASSSRLAGAFGNEQF
- TRBV7-8 ASSGSMGRGETQY
- TRBV19 ASRPQAATDTQY
- TRBV5-8 ASSLDLRELHEQF
- TRBV9 ASSVAPTVDSGRPKGGDTQY
- TRBV11-1 ASRVTGTAGGYT
- TRBV5-1 ASSPDTLNTEAF
- TRBV5-1 ASTLTGINTEAF
- TRBV10-1 ASSESSPRTDTQY
once TRBV28 ASRPSGTGKQAQH
- TRBV9 ASSVVRGHANTGELF
- TRBV25-1 ASSPSRSGTGISYEQY
few TRBV4-1 ASSQDRGQPQH
- TRBV2 ASSSQRGGLNEQF
- TRBV5-4 ASSLSMASVYNEQF
few TRBV5-1 ASSLAQREGHIDQETQY
once TRBV2 ASSDPRNREGEQF
- TRBV14 ASSQDVFRETQY
- TRBV2 ASSAKSRLAGGQETQY
- TRBV4-1 ASSQMDRAGDTQY
- TRBV27 ASSIRDNSYEQY
- TRBV23-1 ASRENGAKNRGGYT
once TRBV10-1 ASSDQGAPTDTQY
- TRBV4-1 ASSQQAGLGFNEQF